A selection of T cell receptor beta chains follows, all from one sample in a study of cytomegalovirus exposure and HLA in healthy donors. Clones were sequenced by immunoSEQ multiplex PCR, and TCRdb holds only the in-frame ones, with some missing. The sample yields a few hundred thousand clones, about nine tenths seen once. Sequencing input: PBMCs. The receptors were gathered from a girl aged 2-10 years in good health and CMV-seronegative. CDR3s include the opening cysteine and the closing phenylalanine or tryptophan. Fields, in order: V gene, clone size, D gene, J gene, CDR3 DNA, CDR3 protein. A D gene is named only where the DNA matches it firmly. Size tells how often a clone was seen (once, few, many) or the class of an expanded clone, and some rows leave it out.

V gene: TRBV21-1; clone size: -; D gene: -; J gene: TRBJ1-1; CDR3 DNA: TGTGCCAGCAGCTCAACCCGGACAGGGAATACTGAAGCTTTCTTT; CDR3 protein: CASSSTRTGNTEAFF
V gene: TRBV4-2; clone size: once; D gene: TRBD2; J gene: TRBJ2-2; CDR3 DNA: TGTGCCAGCAGCGAGGGGACCGGGGGGGCCCCCGGGGAGCTGTTTTTT; CDR3 protein: CASSEGTGGAPGELFF
V gene: TRBV10-1; clone size: -; D gene: TRBD1; J gene: TRBJ1-4; CDR3 DNA: TGCGCCAGCAGTGAGTACGATAAGATAAGGACAGGGGAGCGAGAAAAACTGTTTTTT; CDR3 protein: CASSEYDKIRTGEREKLFF
V gene: TRBV5-4; clone size: -; D gene: TRBD1; J gene: TRBJ2-3; CDR3 DNA: TGTGCCAGCAGCGGGGGACAGCCAACAGATACGCAGTATTTT; CDR3 protein: CASSGGQPTDTQYF
V gene: TRBV6-1; clone size: -; D gene: -; J gene: TRBJ2-3; CDR3 DNA: TGTGCCAGCAGCATCCGAGGACAACTCACAGATACGCAGTATTTT; CDR3 protein: CASSIRGQLTDTQYF
V gene: TRBV5-6; clone size: -; D gene: TRBD1; J gene: TRBJ2-4; CDR3 DNA: TGTGCCAGCAGCTTCGGGACAGGGTTTGAAAACATTCAGTACTTC; CDR3 protein: CASSFGTGFENIQYF
V gene: TRBV7-3; clone size: -; D gene: -; J gene: TRBJ2-2; CDR3 DNA: TGTGCCAGCAGCTTAAAGGGCGGGGCCGGGGAGCTGTTTTTT; CDR3 protein: CASSLKGGAGELFF
V gene: TRBV13; clone size: -; D gene: TRBD1; J gene: TRBJ1-2; CDR3 DNA: TGTGCCAGCAGCTTTCACGGACAGGGAACATATGGCTACACCTTC; CDR3 protein: CASSFHGQGTYGYTF
V gene: TRBV15; clone size: -; D gene: -; J gene: TRBJ2-5; CDR3 DNA: TGTGCCACCAGCGGCTTTTATTTTGGGGCACGAGAGACCCAGTACTTC; CDR3 protein: CATSGFYFGARETQYF
V gene: TRBV19; clone size: -; D gene: -; J gene: TRBJ2-7; CDR3 DNA: TGTGCCAGTAGTATCTGGACTCAGCACGAGCAGTACTTC; CDR3 protein: CASSIWTQHEQYF
V gene: TRBV30; clone size: -; D gene: -; J gene: TRBJ1-2; CDR3 DNA: TGTGCCTGGAGGGGTAGGGGGTACCCCCTAAACCCCTATGGCTACACCTTC; CDR3 protein: CAWRGRGYPLNPYGYTF
V gene: TRBV7-2; clone size: once; D gene: -; J gene: TRBJ2-7; CDR3 DNA: TGTGCCAGCAGCTTAGTGGGGGGGCCTTACGAGCAGTACTTC; CDR3 protein: CASSLVGGPYEQYF
V gene: TRBV6-6; clone size: -; D gene: -; J gene: TRBJ2-6; CDR3 DNA: TGTGCCAGCAGTGCAGGGATTCGAGGAGGGGCCAACGTCCTGACTTTC; CDR3 protein: CASSAGIRGGANVLTF
V gene: TRBV27; clone size: once; D gene: TRBD1; J gene: TRBJ2-6; CDR3 DNA: TGTGCCAGCAGCTGGACAGGGTCGGCTGGGGCCAACGTCCTGACTTTC; CDR3 protein: CASSWTGSAGANVLTF
V gene: TRBV10-2; clone size: -; D gene: TRBD2; J gene: TRBJ2-1; CDR3 DNA: TGCGCCAGCAGCGGGCTAGCGGGGTACAATGAGCAGTTCTTC; CDR3 protein: CASSGLAGYNEQFF
V gene: TRBV19; clone size: -; D gene: TRBD1; J gene: TRBJ1-2; CDR3 DNA: TGTGCCAGTAGTATCGACAGGGGTAGTTACACCTTC; CDR3 protein: CASSIDRGSYTF
V gene: TRBV6-5; clone size: -; D gene: TRBD2; J gene: TRBJ2-1; CDR3 DNA: TGTGCCAGCCGTACGGGACTAGGCGGCAATGAGCAGTTCTTC; CDR3 protein: CASRTGLGGNEQFF
V gene: TRBV7-6; clone size: -; D gene: -; J gene: TRBJ2-1; CDR3 DNA: TGTGCCAGCAGCCAGGACTTCAATGAGCAGTTCTTC; CDR3 protein: CASSQDFNEQFF
V gene: TRBV5-6; clone size: -; D gene: -; J gene: TRBJ1-2; CDR3 DNA: TGTGCCAGCAGCTTGGTGCAGAACTATGGCTACACCTTC; CDR3 protein: CASSLVQNYGYTF
V gene: TRBV11-3; clone size: -; D gene: -; J gene: TRBJ2-7; CDR3 DNA: TGTGCCAGCAGCTTAGACGGGAGTGTACACGAGCAGTACTTC; CDR3 protein: CASSLDGSVHEQYF
V gene: TRBV11-2; clone size: -; D gene: TRBD2; J gene: TRBJ2-7; CDR3 DNA: TGTGCCAGCAGTCCCCTAGCGGTAACCTCCTACGAGCAGTACTTC; CDR3 protein: CASSPLAVTSYEQYF
V gene: TRBV5-1; clone size: -; D gene: -; J gene: TRBJ2-6; CDR3 DNA: TGCGCCAGCAGAGGCGGCAGTTCGGTTCCTGGGGCCAACGTCCTGACTTTC; CDR3 protein: CASRGGSSVPGANVLTF
V gene: TRBV5-6; clone size: -; D gene: -; J gene: TRBJ2-7; CDR3 DNA: TGTGCCAGCAGCTCCTCTGGCGGAAGCTCCTACGAGCAGTACTTC; CDR3 protein: CASSSSGGSSYEQYF